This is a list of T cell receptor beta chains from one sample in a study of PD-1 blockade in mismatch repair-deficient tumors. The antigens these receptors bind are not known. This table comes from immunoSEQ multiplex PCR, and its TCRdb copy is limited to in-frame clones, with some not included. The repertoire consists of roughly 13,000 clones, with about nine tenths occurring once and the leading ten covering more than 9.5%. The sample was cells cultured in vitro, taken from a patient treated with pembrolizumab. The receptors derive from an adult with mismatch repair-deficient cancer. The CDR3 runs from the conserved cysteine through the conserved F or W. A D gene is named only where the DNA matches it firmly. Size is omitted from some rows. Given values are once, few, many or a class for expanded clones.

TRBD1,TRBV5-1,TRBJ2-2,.,CASSLGLGTGATGELFF,TGCGCCAGCAGCTTGGGACTAGGGACAGGGGCCACCGGGGAGCTGTTTTTT
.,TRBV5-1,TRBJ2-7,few,CASSLGNAIAVEQYF,TGCGCCAGCAGCTTGGGGAATGCTATAGCGGTCGAGCAGTACTTC
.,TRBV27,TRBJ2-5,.,CASGNPLETQYF,TGTGCCAGCGGAAACCCTTTAGAGACCCAGTACTTC
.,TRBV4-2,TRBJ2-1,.,CASSFSYNEQFF,TGTGCCAGCAGTTTCTCCTACAATGAGCAGTTCTTC
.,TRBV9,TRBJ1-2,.,CASSVGLAGDYGYTF,TGTGCCAGCAGCGTAGGCCTGGCAGGGGATTATGGCTACACCTTC
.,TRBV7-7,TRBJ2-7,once,CASSLARTDSSYEQYF,TGTGCCAGCAGCTTAGCTAGGACAGACAGCTCCTACGAGCAGTACTTC
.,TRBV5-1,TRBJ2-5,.,CASRGIGQSQETQYF,TGCGCCAGCAGAGGGATAGGGCAATCACAAGAGACCCAGTACTTC
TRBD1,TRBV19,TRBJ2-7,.,CASSIGGQGTYEQYF,TGTGCCAGTAGTATAGGGGGACAGGGAACCTACGAGCAGTACTTC
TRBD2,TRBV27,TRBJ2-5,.,CASSPLAVYQETQYF,TGTGCCAGCAGTCCCCTAGCGGTTTACCAAGAGACCCAGTACTTC
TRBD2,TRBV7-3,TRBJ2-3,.,CASSLRGRGLTDTQYF,TGTGCCAGCAGCTTAAGGGGGAGGGGACTCACAGATACGCAGTATTTT
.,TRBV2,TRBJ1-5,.,CASTRAGFYQPQHF,TGTGCCAGCACCCGGGCAGGCTTTTATCAGCCCCAGCATTTT
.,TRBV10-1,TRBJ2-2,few,CASRAGVTGELFF,TGCGCCAGCAGAGCAGGGGTCACCGGGGAGCTGTTTTTT
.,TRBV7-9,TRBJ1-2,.,CASSSATGRDGYTF,TGTGCCAGCAGCTCCGCGACGGGCCGGGATGGCTACACCTTC
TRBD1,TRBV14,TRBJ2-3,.,CASSQVRGGAGTDTQYF,TGTGCCAGCAGCCAAGTACGAGGGGGCGCTGGCACAGATACGCAGTATTTT
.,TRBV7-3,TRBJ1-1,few,CASSLNRNTEAFF,TGTGCCAGCAGCTTAAACAGGAACACTGAAGCTTTCTTT
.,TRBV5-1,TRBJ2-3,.,CASRLQGRTDTQYF,TGCGCCAGCAGGTTACAGGGGAGGACAGATACGCAGTATTTT
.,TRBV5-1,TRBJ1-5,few,CASSLAAGDNQPQHF,TGCGCCAGCAGCTTGGCGGCAGGGGATAATCAGCCCCAGCATTTT
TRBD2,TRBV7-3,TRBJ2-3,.,CASSLTATSGEGTDTQYF,TGTGCCAGCAGCTTAACCGCAACTAGCGGAGAGGGCACAGATACGCAGTATTTT
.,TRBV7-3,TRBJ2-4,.,CASSPSVGGIQYF,TGTGCCAGCAGCCCATCCGTAGGGGGCATTCAGTACTTC
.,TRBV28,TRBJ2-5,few,CASSLWTRGGGTQYF,TGTGCCAGCAGTTTATGGACTAGAGGGGGTGGGACCCAGTACTTC
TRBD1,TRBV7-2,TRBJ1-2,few,CASSRSDRVEGYTF,TGTGCCAGCAGCCGATCAGACAGGGTCGAAGGCTACACCTTC
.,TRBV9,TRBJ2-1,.,CASSGGDEQFF,TGTGCCAGCAGCGGGGGCGATGAGCAGTTCTTC
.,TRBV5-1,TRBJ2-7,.,CASSFGGPSYEQYF,TGCGCCAGCAGCTTCGGGGGTCCCTCCTACGAGCAGTACTTC
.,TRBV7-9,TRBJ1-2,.,CASSSPGYGYTF,TGTGCCAGCAGCTCACCAGGGTATGGCTACACCTTC